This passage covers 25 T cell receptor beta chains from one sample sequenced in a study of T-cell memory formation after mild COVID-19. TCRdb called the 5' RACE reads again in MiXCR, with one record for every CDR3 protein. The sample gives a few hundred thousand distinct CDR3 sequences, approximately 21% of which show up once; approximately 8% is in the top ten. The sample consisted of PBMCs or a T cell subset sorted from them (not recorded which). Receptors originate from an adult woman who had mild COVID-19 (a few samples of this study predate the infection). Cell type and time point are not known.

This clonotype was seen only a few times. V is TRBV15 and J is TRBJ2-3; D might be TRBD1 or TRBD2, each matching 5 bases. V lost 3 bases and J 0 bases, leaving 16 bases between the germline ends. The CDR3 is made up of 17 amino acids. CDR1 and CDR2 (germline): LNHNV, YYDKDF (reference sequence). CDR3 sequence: CATSSPSNRGSTDTQYF. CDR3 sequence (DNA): TGTGCCACCAGCAGCCCCTCCAACCGGGGCAGCACAGATACGCAGTATTTT.

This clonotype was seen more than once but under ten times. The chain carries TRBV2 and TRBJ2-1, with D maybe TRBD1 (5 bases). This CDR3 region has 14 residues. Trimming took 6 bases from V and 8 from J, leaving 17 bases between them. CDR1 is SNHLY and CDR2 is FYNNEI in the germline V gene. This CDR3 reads CASRSRVLKDEQFF. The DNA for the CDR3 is TGTGCCAGCAGAAGCAGGGTCCTAAAGGATGAGCAGTTCTTC.

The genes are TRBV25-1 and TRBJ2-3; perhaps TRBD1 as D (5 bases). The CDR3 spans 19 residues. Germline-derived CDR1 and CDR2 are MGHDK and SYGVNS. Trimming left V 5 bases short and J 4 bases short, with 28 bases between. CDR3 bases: TGTGCCAGCAGTCCTCCGGTAGGGGCGCTTGGTGTTTTCGCAGATACGCAGTATTTT. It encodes CASSPPVGALGVFADTQYF.

Here the CDR3 reads CASRGGPRTEAFF. CDR3 bases: TGTGCCAGCAGGGGAGGACCCCGGACTGAAGCTTTCTTT. The chain carries TRBV9 and TRBJ1-1; no reliable D call. CDR3 length: 13 residues. V lost 5 bases to trimming and J lost 5 bases, with 13 bases between them. Per the germline V gene, CDR1 is SGDLS and CDR2 is YYNGEE.

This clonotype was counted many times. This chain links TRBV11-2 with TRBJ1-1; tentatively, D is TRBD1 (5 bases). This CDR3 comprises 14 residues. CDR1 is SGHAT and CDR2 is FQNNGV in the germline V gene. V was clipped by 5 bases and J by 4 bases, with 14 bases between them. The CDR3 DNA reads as TGTGCCAGCAGCCCTTTCCTCGGGGGCACTGAAGCTTTCTTT. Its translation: CASSPFLGGTEAFF.

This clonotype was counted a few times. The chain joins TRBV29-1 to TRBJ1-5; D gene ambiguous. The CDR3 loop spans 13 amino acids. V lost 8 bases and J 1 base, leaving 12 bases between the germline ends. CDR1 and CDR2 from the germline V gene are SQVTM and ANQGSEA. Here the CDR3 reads CSSRDGSNQPQHF. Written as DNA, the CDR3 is TGCAGCTCCCGAGACGGGAGCAATCAGCCCCAGCATTTT.

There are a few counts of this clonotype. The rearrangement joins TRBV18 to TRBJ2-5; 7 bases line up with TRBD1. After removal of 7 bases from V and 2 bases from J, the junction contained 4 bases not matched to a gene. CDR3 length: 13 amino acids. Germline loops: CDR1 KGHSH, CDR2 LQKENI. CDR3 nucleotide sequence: TGTGCCAGCTTCCCGGGACAGCAAGAGACCCAGTACTTC. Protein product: CASFPGQQETQYF.

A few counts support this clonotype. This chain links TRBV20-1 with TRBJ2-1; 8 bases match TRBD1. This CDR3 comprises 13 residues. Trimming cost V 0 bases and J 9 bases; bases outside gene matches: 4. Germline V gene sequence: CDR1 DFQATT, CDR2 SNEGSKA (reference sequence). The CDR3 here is CSARDAGGPEQFF. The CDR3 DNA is TGCAGTGCTAGAGATGCAGGGGGCCCTGAGCAGTTCTTC.

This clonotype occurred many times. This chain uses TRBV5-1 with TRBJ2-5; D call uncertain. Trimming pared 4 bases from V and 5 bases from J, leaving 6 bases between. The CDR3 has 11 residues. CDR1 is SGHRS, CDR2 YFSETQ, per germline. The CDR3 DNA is TGCGCCAGCAGCGAACGGGAGACCCAGTACTTC. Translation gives CASSERETQYF.

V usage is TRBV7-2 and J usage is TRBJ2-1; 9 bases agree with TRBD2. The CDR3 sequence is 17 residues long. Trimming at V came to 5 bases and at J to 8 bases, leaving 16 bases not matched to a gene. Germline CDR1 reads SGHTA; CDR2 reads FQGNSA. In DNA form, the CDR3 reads TGTGCCAGCAGCCTATATGGGACTAGCTGGGAATACGATGAGCAGTTCTTC. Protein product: CASSLYGTSWEYDEQFF.

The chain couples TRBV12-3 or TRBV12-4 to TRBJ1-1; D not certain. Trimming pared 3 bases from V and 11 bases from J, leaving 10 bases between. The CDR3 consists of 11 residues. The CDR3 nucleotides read TGTGCCAGCAGTTTTGCAGGTTGGGCTTTCTTT. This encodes CASSFAGWAFF.

The CDR3 spells CSASRPRTGNTEAFF. The CDR3 coding sequence is TGCAGTGCTAGCAGGCCCCGGACAGGGAACACTGAAGCTTTCTTT. The chain has TRBV20-1 and TRBJ1-1; the match to TRBD1 covers 7 bases. V dropped 3 bases and J dropped 1; count of bases not matched to a gene: 8. The CDR3 sequence is 15 residues long. Looked up from germline, CDR1 is DFQATT and CDR2 is SNEGSKA (reference sequence).

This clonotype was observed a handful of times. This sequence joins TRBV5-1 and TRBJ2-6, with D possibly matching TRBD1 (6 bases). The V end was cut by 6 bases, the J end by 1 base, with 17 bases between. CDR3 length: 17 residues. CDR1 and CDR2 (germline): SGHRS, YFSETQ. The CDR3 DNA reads TGCGCCAGCAAGGAACGGACAGCTCCATCTGGGGCCAACGTCCTGACTTTC. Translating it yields CASKERTAPSGANVLTF.

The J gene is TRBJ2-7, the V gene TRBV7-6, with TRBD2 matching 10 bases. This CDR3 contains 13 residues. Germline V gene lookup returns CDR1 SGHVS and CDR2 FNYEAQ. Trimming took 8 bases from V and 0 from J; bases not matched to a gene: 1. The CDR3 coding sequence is TGTGCCAGCGGACTAGCGGACTCCTACGAGCAGTACTTC. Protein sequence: CASGLADSYEQYF.

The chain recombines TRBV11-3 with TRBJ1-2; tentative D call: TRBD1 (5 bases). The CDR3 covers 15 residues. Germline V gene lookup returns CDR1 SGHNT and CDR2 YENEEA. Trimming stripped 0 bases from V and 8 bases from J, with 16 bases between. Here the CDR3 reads CASSLDRDGVVGYTF. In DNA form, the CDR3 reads TGTGCCAGCAGCTTAGATCGGGACGGCGTAGTCGGCTACACCTTC.

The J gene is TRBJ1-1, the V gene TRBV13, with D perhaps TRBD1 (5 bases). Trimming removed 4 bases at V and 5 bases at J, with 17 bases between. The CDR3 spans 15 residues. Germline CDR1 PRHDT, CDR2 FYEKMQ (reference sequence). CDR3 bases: TGTGCCAGCAGCTACCCCCTCGGGGGAAGGACTGAAGCTTTCTTT. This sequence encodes CASSYPLGGRTEAFF.

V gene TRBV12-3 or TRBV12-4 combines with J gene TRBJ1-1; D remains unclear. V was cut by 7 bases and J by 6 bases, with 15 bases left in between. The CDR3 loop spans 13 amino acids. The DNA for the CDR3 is TGTGCCAGCAATCTGGGGTTGGGCGCTGAAGCTTTCTTT. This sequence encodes CASNLGLGAEAFF.

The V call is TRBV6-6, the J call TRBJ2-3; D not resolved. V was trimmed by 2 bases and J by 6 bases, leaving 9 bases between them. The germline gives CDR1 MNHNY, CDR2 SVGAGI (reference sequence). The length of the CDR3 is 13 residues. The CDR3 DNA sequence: TGTGCCAGCAGTTACGATGGCGTTGATACGCAGTATTTT. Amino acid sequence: CASSYDGVDTQYF.

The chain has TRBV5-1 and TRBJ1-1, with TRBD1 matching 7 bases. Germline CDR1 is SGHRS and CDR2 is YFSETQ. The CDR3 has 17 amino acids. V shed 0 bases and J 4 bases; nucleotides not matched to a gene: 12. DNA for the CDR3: TGCGCCAGCAGCTTGGTCGGGGCAGGGGGTCCTAGCACTGAAGCTTTCTTT. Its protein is CASSLVGAGGPSTEAFF.

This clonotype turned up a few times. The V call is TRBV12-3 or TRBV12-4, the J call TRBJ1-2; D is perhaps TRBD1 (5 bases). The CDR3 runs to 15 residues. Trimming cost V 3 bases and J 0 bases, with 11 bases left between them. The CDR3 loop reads CASSLGRGPNYGYTF. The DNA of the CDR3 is TGTGCCAGCAGTTTGGGCCGGGGCCCTAACTATGGCTACACCTTC.

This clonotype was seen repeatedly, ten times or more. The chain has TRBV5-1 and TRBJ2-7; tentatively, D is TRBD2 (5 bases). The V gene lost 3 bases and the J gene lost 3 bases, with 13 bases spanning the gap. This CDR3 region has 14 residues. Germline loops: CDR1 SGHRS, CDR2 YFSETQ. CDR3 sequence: CASSSRGEIYEQYF. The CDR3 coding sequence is TGCGCCAGCAGCTCCCGGGGAGAGATCTACGAGCAGTACTTC. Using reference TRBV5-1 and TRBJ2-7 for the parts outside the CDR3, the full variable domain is KAGVTQTPRYLIKTRGQQVTLSCSPISGHRSVSWYQQTPGQGLQFLFEYFSETQRNKGNFPGRFSGRQFSNSRSEMNVSTLELGDSALYLCASSSRGEIYEQYFGPGTRLTVT.

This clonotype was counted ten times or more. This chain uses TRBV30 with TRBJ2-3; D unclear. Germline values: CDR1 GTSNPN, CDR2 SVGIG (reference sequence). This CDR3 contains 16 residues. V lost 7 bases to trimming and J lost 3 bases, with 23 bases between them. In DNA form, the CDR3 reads TGTGCCTCGATATTACGTTCGGGCCCCGCTACAGATACGCAGTATTTT. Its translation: CASILRSGPATDTQYF.

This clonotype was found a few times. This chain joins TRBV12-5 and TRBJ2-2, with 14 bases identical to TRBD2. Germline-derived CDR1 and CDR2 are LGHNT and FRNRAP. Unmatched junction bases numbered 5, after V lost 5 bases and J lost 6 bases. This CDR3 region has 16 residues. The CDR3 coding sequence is TGTGCTAGTGGTCCACGGACTAGCGGGAGGTCCGGGGAGCTGTTTTTT. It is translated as CASGPRTSGRSGELFF.

The CDR3 DNA reads TGTGCCAGCAGCGGAGGGCTCTTGGCTTCTGGGGCCAACGTCCTGACTTTC. Translated, it gives CASSGGLLASGANVLTF. J is TRBJ2-6 and V is TRBV5-8; D is possibly TRBD2 (6 bases). The CDR3 runs 17 residues. Germline V CDR1 and CDR2: SGHTS, YDEGEE. Trimming stripped 4 bases from V and 1 base from J, with 15 bases between.

This CDR3 is CAGSETPDTQYF. The DNA of the CDR3 is TGTGCCGGAAGCGAGACCCCAGATACGCAGTATTTT. V and J are TRBV30 and TRBJ2-3, with unresolved D. Germline CDR1 is GTSNPN and CDR2 is SVGIG (reference sequence). The CDR3 covers 12 residues. V dropped 8 bases and J dropped 4 bases, with 13 bases sitting between them.